What follows is one T cell receptor beta chain and its context. Per the authors' pipeline: Scientists estimated how many nucleated cells there were by amplifying reference gene primers. TCRdb's table, derived via immunoSEQ multiplex PCR, lists solely in-frame clones and lacks some. That table supplies the V and J calls and clone size; D and trimming were determined from the DNA. The sample yields roughly 190,000 clones, approximately 81% seen once. CDR3 length: 14 amino acids. CDR1 is MNHEY and CDR2 is SMNVEV in the germline V gene (reference sequence). The germline V and J ends were trimmed by 7 bases and 2 bases, with 13 bases remaining between them. The sample originates from a study of blood T cell repertoires in COVID-19. Study details: The cDNA or gDNA used as material had been derived from T cells, B-cell-depleted T cells, or PBMCs.

Sample: peripheral blood. The rearrangement uses TRBV27 and TRBJ2-3, with unresolved D. The sequence came from a human donor in a cohort sampled during active COVID-19. DNA of the CDR3: TGTGCCAGCAAATTTATGGGCCTCACAGATACGCAGTATTTT. Translated: CASKFMGLTDTQYF.